One T cell receptor beta chain is described in this entry. No antigen is known for it. Clones were sequenced by immunoSEQ multiplex PCR, and TCRdb holds only the in-frame ones, with some missing. The top ten hold just under 9.5% of the sample, which has about 29,000 clones, about 93% seen once. Germline loops: CDR1 MNHEY, CDR2 SVGAGI. V shed 4 bases and J shed 3 bases, with 12 bases lying between them. This CDR3 is 14 amino acids long. These data originate in a study of OX40 agonist ivuxolimab in advanced cancers. As for the study in general: Patients were given ivuxolimab, an antibody that agonizes OX40 (CD134). Ivuxolimab was delivered to patients intravenously every 2 weeks at doses spanning 0.01 to 10 mg/kg.

Study-wide points: CD4+ T cells averaged fewer expanded clones than CD8+ T cells.

The timepoints at which blood was sampled were baseline, cycle 4 day 1, and cycle 7 day 1. V is TRBV6-5 and J is TRBJ2-5; D might be TRBD1 (6 bases). Source: CD4+ or CD8+ T cells sorted from blood, taken in a trial of the OX40 agonist ivuxolimab. The receptor comes from an adult with an advanced solid tumor such as melanoma, head and neck, liver or kidney cancer. The CDR3 sequence: CASSSAAGEETQYF. CDR3 in DNA: TGTGCCAGCAGTTCGGCGGCAGGGGAAGAGACCCAGTACTTC.